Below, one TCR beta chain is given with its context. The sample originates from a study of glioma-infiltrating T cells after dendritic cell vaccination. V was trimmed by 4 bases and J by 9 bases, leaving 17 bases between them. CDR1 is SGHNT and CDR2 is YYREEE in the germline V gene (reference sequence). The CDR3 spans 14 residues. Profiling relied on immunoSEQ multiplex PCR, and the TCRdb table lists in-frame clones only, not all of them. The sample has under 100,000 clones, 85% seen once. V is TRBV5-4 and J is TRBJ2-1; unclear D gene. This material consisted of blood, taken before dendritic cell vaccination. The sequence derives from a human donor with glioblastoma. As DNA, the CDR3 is TGTGCCAGCAGCCCTCGTGGCGGTCTGGGTGAGCAGTTCTTC. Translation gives CASSPRGGLGEQFF.